This TCR beta chain appears in the sequencing data of a study of sequential checkpoint blockade in melanoma. Study-level background: Some 90 pretreatment tumor DNA samples were TCRβ immunosequenced. Twenty-two patients had tumor biopsies before treatment and at week 13.

Treatment here: randomized to nivolumab then ipilimumab (arm A) or the reverse (arm B). The method was immunoSEQ multiplex PCR; TCRdb's version includes in-frame clones alone and lacks a portion of them. The table records some 19,000 clones, 27% of them present only once. Trimming stripped 4 bases from V and 3 bases from J, with 13 bases between. There are 14 residues in the CDR3. From germline, CDR1 is MNHGY and CDR2 SAAAGT. The chain has TRBV6-8 and TRBJ2-7; D is unresolved. The source is a human donor with melanoma. The sample in question was tumor tissue (inferred from file names), obtained from a patient given nivolumab and ipilimumab in sequence. The CDR3 DNA reads as TGTGCCAGCAGTTCCTTTATTTTAAGCTACGAGCAGTACTTC. Translation: CASSSFILSYEQYF.